This TCR beta chain stems from a study of T cells after yellow fever vaccination. TCRdb fed the 5' RACE reads into MiXCR, producing one record per CDR3 protein. Of some 300,000 distinct CDR3 sequences listed, 8.7% are singletons. Comment on this clonotype: Its antigen remains unknown. One end of the junction varies from germline; a read error may be responsible.

General study results and limits: Repertoires sorted by FACS could include abundant clonotypes that are contaminants from the bulk population.

The length of the CDR3 is 12 residues. Germline V CDR1 and CDR2: DFQATT, SNEGSKA (reference sequence). The sequencing here drew on CD4+ T cells sorted from PBMCs, taken 5 days after the yellow fever booster vaccination. This chain joins TRBV20-1 and TRBJ1-2; possibly TRBD1 for D (5 bases). This clonotype was obtained from a man aged 18 to 30 who received the YFV17D yellow fever vaccine. CDR3 coding DNA: TGCAGTGCTTGGCCCGCTAGTAGGGGACCCTCCTTC. Encoded protein: CSAWPASRGPSF.